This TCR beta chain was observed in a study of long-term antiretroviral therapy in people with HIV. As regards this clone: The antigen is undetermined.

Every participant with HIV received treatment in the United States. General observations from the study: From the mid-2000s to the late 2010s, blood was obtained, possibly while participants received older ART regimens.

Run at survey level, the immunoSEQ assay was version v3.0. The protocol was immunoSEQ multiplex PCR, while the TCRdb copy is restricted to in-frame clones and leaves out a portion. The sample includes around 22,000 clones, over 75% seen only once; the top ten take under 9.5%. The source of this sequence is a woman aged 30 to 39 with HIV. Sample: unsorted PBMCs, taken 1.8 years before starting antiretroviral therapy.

The CDR3 bases are TGTGCAAGTCGCTTAGTAGGGCCAGACTATGGCTACACCTTC. As protein: CASRLVGPDYGYTF. The V call is TRBV12-2, the J call TRBJ1-2. TRBV12-2 counts as a pseudogene. The CDR3 has 14 residues.